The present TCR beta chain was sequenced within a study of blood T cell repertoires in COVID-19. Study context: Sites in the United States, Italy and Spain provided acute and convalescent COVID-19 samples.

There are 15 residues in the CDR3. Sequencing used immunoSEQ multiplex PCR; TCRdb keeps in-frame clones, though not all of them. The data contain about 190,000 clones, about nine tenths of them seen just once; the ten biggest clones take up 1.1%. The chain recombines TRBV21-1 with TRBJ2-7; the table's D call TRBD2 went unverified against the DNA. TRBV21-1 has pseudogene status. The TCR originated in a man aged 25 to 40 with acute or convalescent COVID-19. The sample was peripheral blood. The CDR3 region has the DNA TGTGCCAGCAGCCTGGTTGGGACTACCCTCTACGAGCAGTACTTC. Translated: CASSLVGTTLYEQYF.